These 19 T cell receptor beta chains were all obtained from the same sample, sequenced in a study of OX40 agonist ivuxolimab in advanced cancers. TCRdb keeps only in-frame clones here, not all; method: immunoSEQ multiplex PCR. The data show roughly 53,000 clones, over 90% seen once. The sample in question was CD4+ or CD8+ T cells sorted from blood, obtained in a trial of the OX40 agonist ivuxolimab. The receptor set was obtained from an adult with an advanced solid tumor such as melanoma, head and neck, liver or kidney cancer.

This chain joins TRBV14 and TRBJ1-3, with D perhaps TRBD1 (5 bases). V was cut by 0 bases and J by 2 bases, with 11 bases left in between. The CDR3 loop spans 16 amino acids. The germline gives CDR1 SGHDN, CDR2 FVKESK. CDR3 DNA sequence: TGTGCCAGCAGCCAAGATACCCCAGGGCCTGGAAACACCATATATTTT. This gives the protein CASSQDTPGPGNTIYF.

The chain uses TRBV11-2 and TRBJ2-5; tentatively, D is TRBD2 (5 bases). Looked up from germline, CDR1 is SGHAT and CDR2 is FQNNGV. V dropped 1 base and J dropped 5 bases, with 17 bases sitting between them. CDR3 length: 16 amino acids. The CDR3 here is CASSLVYNGVGETQYF. CDR3 nucleotides: TGTGCCAGCAGCTTAGTGTACAACGGGGTGGGGGAGACCCAGTACTTC.

The J gene is TRBJ2-3, the V gene TRBV5-4; 7 bases are a match to TRBD1. The CDR3 runs 15 residues. Trimming cost V 3 bases and J 6 bases; bases outside gene matches: 10. CDR1 is SGHNT, CDR2 YYREEE, per germline (reference sequence). CDR3 region: CASSYKDRKRDTQYF. Written as DNA, the CDR3 is TGTGCCAGCAGCTATAAGGACAGGAAGCGGGATACGCAGTATTTT. Drawing the rest from reference TRBV5-4 and TRBJ2-3, the complete variable domain is ETGVTQSPTHLIKTRGQQVTLRCSSQSGHNTVSWYQQALGQGPQFIFQYYREEENGRGNFPPRFSGLQFPNYSSELNVNALELDDSALYLCASSYKDRKRDTQYFGPGTRLTVL.

This chain links TRBV7-3 with TRBJ2-6, with D unclear. Trimming took off 3 bases at V and 3 bases at J, with 3 bases between the two ends. CDR1 is SGHTA and CDR2 is FQGTGA in the germline V gene. The CDR3 loop spans 13 amino acids. The CDR3 sequence: CASSLDGANVLTF. The CDR3 DNA sequence: TGTGCCAGCAGCTTGGATGGGGCCAACGTCCTGACTTTC.

V gene TRBV4-3 combines with J gene TRBJ2-1; D perhaps matches TRBD2 (5 bases). Trimming took 4 bases from V and 4 from J, leaving 14 bases between them. CDR3 length: 15 amino acids. CDR1 is LGHNA, CDR2 YSLEER, per germline. The CDR3 DNA follows: TGCGCCAGCAGCCTAGCGCCTGCCGCGTACAATGAGCAGTTCTTC. Its protein product is CASSLAPAAYNEQFF.

This chain connects TRBV23-1 to TRBJ1-6, with D perhaps TRBD1 (6 bases). TRBV23-1 is an ORF, with its function uncertain. V was shortened by 4 bases and J by 13 bases, with 26 bases between the two germline ends. The CDR3 loop spans 17 amino acids. The CDR3 sequence: CASSPNRALPRRGPLHF. The CDR3 DNA follows: TGCGCCAGCAGTCCAAACAGGGCGCTCCCCCGACGTGGTCCCCTCCACTTT.

In this sample, this clone turned up once. The chain is built from TRBV10-3 and TRBJ2-7, with D possibly being TRBD1 (6 bases). CDR1 and CDR2 (germline): ENHRY, SYGVKD. The CDR3 has 16 amino acids. The V end was cut by 2 bases, the J end by 3 bases, with 17 bases between. For the CDR3, the DNA is TGTGCCATCAGTGAGGTCGGTTGGACAGTTGACTACGAGCAGTACTTC. Its translation is CAISEVGWTVDYEQYF.

The chain has TRBV4-3 and TRBJ2-2; D remains ambiguous. Germline V gives CDR1 LGHNA, CDR2 YSLEER. V lost 0 bases and J lost 10, with 9 bases in between. This CDR3 is 13 amino acids long. The CDR3 is CASSQDIEVELFF. The DNA for the CDR3 is TGCGCCAGCAGCCAAGATATTGAAGTGGAGCTGTTTTTT.

This clone was observed at least ten times. The chain combines TRBV5-8 with TRBJ2-2, with 7 bases matching TRBD1. This CDR3 is built from 14 residues. With V trimmed by 3 bases and J by 3 bases, 2 bases remained unmatched. CDR1 and CDR2 from the germline V gene are SGHTS and YDEGEE. CDR3 protein: CASSSGQHTGELFF. The CDR3 DNA sequence: TGTGCCAGCAGCTCGGGACAGCACACCGGGGAGCTGTTTTTT.

The chain joins TRBV5-4 to TRBJ1-1; D is unclear. The CDR3 is 14 residues long. V shed 2 bases and J shed 0 bases, with 8 bases lying between them. Germline values: CDR1 SGHNT, CDR2 YYREEE (reference sequence). The CDR3 protein is CASSFGRMNTEAFF. CDR3 in DNA: TGTGCCAGCAGCTTCGGACGGATGAACACTGAAGCTTTCTTT.

The chain couples TRBV28 to TRBJ1-5; no definite D call. The CDR3 sequence is 15 residues long. Between the trimmed V and J ends, which lost 2 bases and 0 bases, there was a span of 8 bases. In germline, CDR1 is MDHEN, CDR2 SYDVKM. The CDR3 reads CASSLVQYSNQPQHF. In nucleotides, the CDR3 is TGTGCCAGCAGTTTAGTCCAGTATAGCAATCAGCCCCAGCATTTT.

The chain has TRBV7-9 and TRBJ2-1; 8 bases fit TRBD1. Trimming removed 10 bases from V and 10 bases from J; junction bases left unmatched: 12. The CDR3 loop spans 13 amino acids. Germline V CDR1 and CDR2: SEHNR, FQNEAQ (reference sequence). CDR3 in DNA: TGTGCCACAGGGGGCGAGTCGACGGGAGAGCAGTTCTTC. Amino acid sequence: CATGGESTGEQFF.

The chain couples TRBV27 to TRBJ2-3; D is perhaps TRBD2 (5 bases). The V gene's germline CDR1 is MNHEY and CDR2 SMNVEV (reference sequence). This CDR3 has 14 amino acids. The germline V and J ends were trimmed by 10 bases and 3 bases, with 17 bases remaining between them. The CDR3 sequence: CAILFTRRTDTQYF. The CDR3 nucleotides read TGTGCCATCCTTTTTACTAGGAGGACAGATACGCAGTATTTT.

The CDR3, as DNA: TGTGCCAGCAGCTTAGCGGACAATGCGTACAATGAGCAGTTCTTC. It codes for CASSLADNAYNEQFF. This rearrangement joins TRBV7-8 to TRBJ2-1, with D perhaps TRBD1 (5 bases). V was cut by 0 bases and J by 4 bases, with 10 bases left in between. There are 15 residues in the CDR3. CDR1 is SGHVS, CDR2 FQNEAQ, per germline.

The rearrangement uses TRBV4-3 and TRBJ1-2; D might be TRBD1 (6 bases). Germline CDR1 reads LGHNA; CDR2 reads YSLEER. Trimming shortened V by 2 bases and J by 3 bases, and 13 bases separated the two germline ends. This CDR3 region has 15 residues. In DNA, the CDR3 is TGCGCCAGCAGCCAATCCAAAACAGGGCACTATGGCTACACCTTC. The encoded protein is CASSQSKTGHYGYTF.

The rearrangement links TRBV7-8 to TRBJ2-1; 8 positions agree with TRBD1. The CDR3 has 16 amino acids. CDR1 and CDR2 (germline): SGHVS, FQNEAQ. Trimming cost V 1 base and J 6 bases; bases outside gene matches: 8. The CDR3, as DNA: TGTGCCAGCAGCTTAGAACGGACAGGGAGGAGCAATGAGCAGTTCTTC. Its protein product is CASSLERTGRSNEQFF.

V gene TRBV28 combines with J gene TRBJ2-7, with TRBD2 matching over 13 bases. Trimming took 10 bases from V and 6 from J; bases not matched to a gene: 9. The CDR3 covers 14 residues. Germline assignment: CDR1 MDHEN and CDR2 SYDVKM. CDR3 sequence: CAIGLAGENGEQYF. The DNA for the CDR3 is TGTGCCATCGGACTAGCGGGAGAGAACGGCGAGCAGTACTTC.

The chain links TRBV5-1 to TRBJ2-7; TRBD1 or TRBD2 may be the D gene (5 bases each). Between the trimmed V and J ends, which lost 1 base and 5 bases, there was a span of 13 bases. Germline loops: CDR1 SGHRS, CDR2 YFSETQ. The length of the CDR3 is 14 residues. The CDR3, as DNA: TGCGCCAGCAGCTTGAGCGGCAGGGCCAACGAGCAGTACTTC. This encodes CASSLSGRANEQYF.

The chain uses TRBV15 and TRBJ2-7; D not certain. Germline V lookup: CDR1 LNHNV, CDR2 YYDKDF (reference sequence). The length of the CDR3 is 16 residues. V was clipped by 0 bases and J by 3 bases, with 15 bases between them. The CDR3, as DNA: TGTGCCACCAGCAGAGAATTAAGTCCAGTTCGCTACGAGCAGTACTTC. Translating it yields CATSRELSPVRYEQYF.